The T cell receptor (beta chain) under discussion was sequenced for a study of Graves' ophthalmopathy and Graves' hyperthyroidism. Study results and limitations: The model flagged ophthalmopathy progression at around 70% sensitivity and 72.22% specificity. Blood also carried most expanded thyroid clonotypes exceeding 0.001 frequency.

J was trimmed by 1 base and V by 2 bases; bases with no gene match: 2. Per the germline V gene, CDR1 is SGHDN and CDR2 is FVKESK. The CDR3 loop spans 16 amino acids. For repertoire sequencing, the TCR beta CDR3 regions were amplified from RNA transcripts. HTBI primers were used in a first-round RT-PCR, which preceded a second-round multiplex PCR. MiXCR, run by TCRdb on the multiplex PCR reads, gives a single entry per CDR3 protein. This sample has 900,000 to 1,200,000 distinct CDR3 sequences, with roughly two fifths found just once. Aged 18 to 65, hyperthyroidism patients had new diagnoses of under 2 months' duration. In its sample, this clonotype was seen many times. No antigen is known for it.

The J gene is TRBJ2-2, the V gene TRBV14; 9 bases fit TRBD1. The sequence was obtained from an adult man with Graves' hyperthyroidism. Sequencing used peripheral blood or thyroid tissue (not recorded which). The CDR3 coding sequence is TGTGCCAGCAGCCAAAGGGACAGGGTGAACACCGGGGAGCTGTTTTTT. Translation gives CASSQRDRVNTGELFF.